This T cell receptor beta chain is from a study of blood T cells in healthy people across ages (dated by TCRdb to 2013 to 2016). With respect to the entire study: In model experiments, template switching captured about one uniquely barcoded TCR beta cDNA molecule for every two T cells. Using deep sequencing normalized with unique cDNA molecular identifiers, the study measured how TCR beta repertoire diversity changes with age. To avoid experimental bias, donors of different ages were distributed randomly across sequencing lanes. Using the same blood draw, the study looked at two additional independent replicas of 1 million unique cDNA reads for two donors, one aged 18 to 30 and the other aged 80 or older. The donors were divided into four age groups: young (average roughly 15 years), middle-aged (approximately 39), aged (approximately 62) and long-lived (about 84). Here is what the overall study found, with its caveats: Observed TCR beta diversity correlated strongly with the percentage of naive T cells measured by flow cytometry. The long-lived group showed more naive CD4+ T cells, fewer expanded clones and increased TCR diversity than the aged group, suggesting age selection. Estimates of total diversity based on one million sequenced T cells were regarded as lower bounds and as underestimates. Conclusive comparison of naive and antigen-experienced compartments was prevented by the profiling of bulk unsorted PBMCs. As age increased, observed TCR beta diversity per million T cells dropped in a roughly linear way, and a significant reduction was already evident by age 40. Because the CMV infection status of the donors was unknown, age-related changes in expanded clonotypes may potentially have been confounded.

The method behind the library was 5' RACE. Sequenced using an Illumina HiSeq 2500. A second 7 to 11 cycle PCR used a sample-barcoded 5' primer and a J-beta primer mix. Each TCR beta cDNA molecule received a unique molecular identifier from a template-switch 5' adaptor carrying 12 random nucleotides. At least 2.5 million CDR3-containing paired-end reads were obtained from each sample. First-strand cDNA was synthesized from all RNA with the Mint cDNA synthesis kit, primed by a TRBC-specific oligonucleotide. After uracil-DNA glycosylase treatment, a first 18-cycle PCR used universal primers M1SS and BC2_uni_R on all cDNA. On the study's bioinformatics: Normalization of each sample was performed by random selection of 1 million high-quality reads, each carrying a distinct molecular identifier. Instead of being binned into consensus sequences, reads with shared molecular identifiers were discarded. CDR3 identification, clonotype clustering and error correction used MiTCR with a Q25 quality threshold and the strictest error-elimination algorithm. A nonparametric unseen species model using Euler transformation provided a lower-bound estimate of total TCR beta diversity. TCRdb itself trimmed the public reads at Q25 with fastp, ran MiXCR and retained productive beta chains. Records with the same CDR3 protein are collapsed into one entry carrying the most frequent genes and DNA. TCRdb, rather than the study authors, made the V and J calls. This sample has 1 million to 1.2 million distinct CDR3 sequences in its table, and approximately 38% of those were observed once. Roughly 14% of the sample goes to the ten largest clones.

The 39 donors, aged about 6 to 95 years, were systemically healthy Caucasian individuals from Russia. Each donor gave approximately 9.3 milliliters of peripheral blood, collected into EDTA-treated Vacutainer tubes. Ficoll-Paque density-gradient centrifugation was used to isolate PBMCs, with at least 6.5 million per sample. Total RNA was extracted from PBMCs with Trizol reagent, with at least 6 micrograms obtained per sample. For every donor, an aliquot of PBMCs went through flow cytometry to measure the percentages of naive CD45RAhigh/CD27high T cells. For CDR1 and CDR2, the germline V gene lists LGHNA and YSLEER. V is cut back by 4 bases and J by 3 bases, with 9 bases in the junction unmatched. The cysteine opens and the phenylalanine closes a CDR3 of 16 amino acids. Only the CDR3 portion is preserved as DNA: 48 bases, with reading frame beginning at the first base. This clonotype has a count of ten or more. Its antigen is unknown. Within one base of it there is no much larger clone, and no base qualities were kept.

The TCR originated in a man aged 18-30 years in good health. The rearranged chain carries TRBV4-3 and TRBJ2-1; TRBD2 matches 7 bases in the middle. The sequenced material came from blood. The CDR3 here reads CASSRFSSGIYNEQFF. Read as DNA, the sequence is TGCGCCAGCAGCCGGTTCAGCAGCGGGATCTACAATGAGCAGTTCTTC.